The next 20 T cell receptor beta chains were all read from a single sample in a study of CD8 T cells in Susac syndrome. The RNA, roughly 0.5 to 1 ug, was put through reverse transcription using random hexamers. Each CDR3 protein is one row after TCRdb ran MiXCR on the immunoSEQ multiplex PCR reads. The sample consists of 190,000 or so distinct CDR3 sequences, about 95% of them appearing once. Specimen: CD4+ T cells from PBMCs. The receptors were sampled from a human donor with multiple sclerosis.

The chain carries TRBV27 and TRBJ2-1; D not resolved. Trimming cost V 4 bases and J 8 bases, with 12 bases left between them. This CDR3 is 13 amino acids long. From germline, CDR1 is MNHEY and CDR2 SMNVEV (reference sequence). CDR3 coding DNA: TGTGCCAGCAGTTCCTACATTAACGATGAGCAGTTCTTC. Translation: CASSSYINDEQFF.

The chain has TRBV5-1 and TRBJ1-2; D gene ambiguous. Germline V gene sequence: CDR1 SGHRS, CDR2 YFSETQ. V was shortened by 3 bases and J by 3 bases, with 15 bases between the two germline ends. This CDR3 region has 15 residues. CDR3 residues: CASSSLGSWDYGYTF. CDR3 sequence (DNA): TGCGCCAGCAGCTCGCTAGGTTCCTGGGACTATGGCTACACCTTC. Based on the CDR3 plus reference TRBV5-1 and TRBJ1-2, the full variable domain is KAGVTQTPRYLIKTRGQQVTLSCSPISGHRSVSWYQQTPGQGLQFLFEYFSETQRNKGNFPGRFSGRQFSNSRSEMNVSTLELGDSALYLCASSSLGSWDYGYTFGSGTRLTVV.

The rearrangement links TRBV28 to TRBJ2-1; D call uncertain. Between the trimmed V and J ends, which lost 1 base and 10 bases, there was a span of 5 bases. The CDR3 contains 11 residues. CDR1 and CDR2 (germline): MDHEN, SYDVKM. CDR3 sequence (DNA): TGTGCCAGCAGTTTATTCGGCGAGCAGTTCTTC. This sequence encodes CASSLFGEQFF.

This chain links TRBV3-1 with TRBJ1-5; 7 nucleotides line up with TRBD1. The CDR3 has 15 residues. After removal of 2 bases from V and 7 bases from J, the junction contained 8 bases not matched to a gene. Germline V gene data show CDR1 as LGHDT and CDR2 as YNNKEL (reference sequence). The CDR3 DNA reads TGTGCCAGCAGCCAACAGACAGGGATGGGGCAGCCCCAGCATTTT. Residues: CASSQQTGMGQPQHF.

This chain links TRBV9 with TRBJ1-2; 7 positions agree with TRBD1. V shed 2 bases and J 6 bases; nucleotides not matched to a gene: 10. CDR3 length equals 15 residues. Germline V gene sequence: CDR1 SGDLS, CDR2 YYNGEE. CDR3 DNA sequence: TGTGCCAGCAGCGTCGGGACAGCAAAGTTGAATGGCTACACCTTC. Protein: CASSVGTAKLNGYTF.

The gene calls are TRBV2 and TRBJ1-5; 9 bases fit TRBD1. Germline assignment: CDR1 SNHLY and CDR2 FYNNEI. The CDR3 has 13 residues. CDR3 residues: CAWTGEANQPQHF. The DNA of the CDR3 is TGTGCATGGACAGGGGAAGCCAATCAGCCCCAGCATTTT. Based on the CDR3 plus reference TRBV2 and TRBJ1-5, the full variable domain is EPEVTQTPSHQVTQMGQEVILRCVPISNHLYFYWYRQILGQKVEFLVSFYNNEISEKSEIFDDQFSVERPDGSNFTLKIRSTKLEDSAMYFCAWTGEANQPQHFGDGTRLSIL.

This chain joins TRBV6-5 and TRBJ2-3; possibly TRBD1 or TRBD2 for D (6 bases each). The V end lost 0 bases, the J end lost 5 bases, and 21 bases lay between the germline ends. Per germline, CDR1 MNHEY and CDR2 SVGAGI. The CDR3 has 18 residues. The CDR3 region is CASSYSGGAVSYQDTQYF. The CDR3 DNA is TGTGCCAGCAGTTACTCGGGGGGCGCCGTCAGTTACCAAGATACGCAGTATTTT.

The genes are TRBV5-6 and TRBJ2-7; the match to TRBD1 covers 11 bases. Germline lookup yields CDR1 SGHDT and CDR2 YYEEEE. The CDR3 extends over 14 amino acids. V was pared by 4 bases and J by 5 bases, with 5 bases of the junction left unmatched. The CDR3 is CASSGDRGSHEQYF. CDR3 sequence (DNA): TGTGCCAGCAGCGGGGACAGGGGGAGTCACGAGCAGTACTTC.

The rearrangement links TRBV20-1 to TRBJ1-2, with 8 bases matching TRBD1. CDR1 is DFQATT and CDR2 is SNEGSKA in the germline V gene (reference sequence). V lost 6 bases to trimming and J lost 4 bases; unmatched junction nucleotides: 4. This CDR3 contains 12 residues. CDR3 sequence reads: CSAADRGYGYTF. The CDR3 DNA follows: TGCAGTGCCGCTGACAGGGGCTATGGCTACACCTTC.

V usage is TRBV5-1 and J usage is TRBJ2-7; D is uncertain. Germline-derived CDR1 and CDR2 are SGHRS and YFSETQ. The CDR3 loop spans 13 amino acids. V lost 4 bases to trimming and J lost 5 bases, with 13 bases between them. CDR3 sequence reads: CASSREAGDEQYF. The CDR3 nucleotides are TGCGCCAGCAGCCGAGAGGCAGGTGACGAGCAGTACTTC.

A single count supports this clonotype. The CDR3 region is CAISALGQTSYEQYF. For the CDR3, the DNA is TGTGCCATCAGTGCTCTCGGACAGACTTCCTACGAGCAGTACTTC. V usage is TRBV10-3 and J usage is TRBJ2-7; a possible D gene is TRBD1 (6 bases). The germline gives CDR1 ENHRY, CDR2 SYGVKD. The CDR3 consists of 15 residues. V lost 4 bases and J lost 1, with 14 bases in between.

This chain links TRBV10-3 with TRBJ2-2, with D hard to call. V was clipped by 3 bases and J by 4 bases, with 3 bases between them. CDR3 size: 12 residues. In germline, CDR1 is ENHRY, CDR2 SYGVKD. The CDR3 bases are TGTGCCATCAGTGACATCACCGGGGAGCTGTTTTTT. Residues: CAISDITGELFF.

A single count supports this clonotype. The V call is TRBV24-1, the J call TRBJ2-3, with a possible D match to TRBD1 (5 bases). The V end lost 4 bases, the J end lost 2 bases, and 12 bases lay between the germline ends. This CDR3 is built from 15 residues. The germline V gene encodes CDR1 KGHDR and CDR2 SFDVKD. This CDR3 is CATSDPTDNTDTQYF. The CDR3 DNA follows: TGTGCCACCAGTGACCCGACAGACAACACAGATACGCAGTATTTT.

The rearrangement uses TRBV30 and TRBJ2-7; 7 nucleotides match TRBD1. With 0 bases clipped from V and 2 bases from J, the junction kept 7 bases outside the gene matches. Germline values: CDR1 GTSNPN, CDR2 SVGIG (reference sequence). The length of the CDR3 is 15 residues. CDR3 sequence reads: CAWSVGVGTAYEQYF. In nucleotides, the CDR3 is TGTGCCTGGAGTGTGGGGGTCGGGACAGCCTACGAGCAGTACTTC.

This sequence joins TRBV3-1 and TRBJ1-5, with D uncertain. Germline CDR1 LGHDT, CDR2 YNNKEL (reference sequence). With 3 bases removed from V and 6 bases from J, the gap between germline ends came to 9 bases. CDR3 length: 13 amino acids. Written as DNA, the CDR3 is TGTGCCAGCAGCCAGACCGTAGGTCAGCCCCAGCATTTT. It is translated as CASSQTVGQPQHF.

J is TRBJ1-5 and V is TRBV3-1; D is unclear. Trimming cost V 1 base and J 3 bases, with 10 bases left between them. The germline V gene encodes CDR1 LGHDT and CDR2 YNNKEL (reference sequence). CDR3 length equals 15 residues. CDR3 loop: CASSQGRQLNQPQHF. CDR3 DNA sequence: TGTGCCAGCAGCCAAGGGCGACAACTCAATCAGCCCCAGCATTTT. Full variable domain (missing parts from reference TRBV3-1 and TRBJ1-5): DTAVSQTPKYLVTQMGNDKSIKCEQNLGHDTMYWYKQDSKKFLKIMFSYNNKELIINETVPNRFSPKSPDKAHLNLHINSLELGDSAVYFCASSQGRQLNQPQHFGDGTRLSIL.

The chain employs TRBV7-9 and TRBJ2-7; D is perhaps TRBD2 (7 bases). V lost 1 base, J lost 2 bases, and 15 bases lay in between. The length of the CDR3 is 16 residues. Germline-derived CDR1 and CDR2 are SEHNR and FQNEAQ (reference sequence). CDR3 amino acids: CASSLVGGARPYEQYF. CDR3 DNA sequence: TGTGCCAGCAGCTTAGTGGGGGGGGCGCGCCCCTACGAGCAGTACTTC.

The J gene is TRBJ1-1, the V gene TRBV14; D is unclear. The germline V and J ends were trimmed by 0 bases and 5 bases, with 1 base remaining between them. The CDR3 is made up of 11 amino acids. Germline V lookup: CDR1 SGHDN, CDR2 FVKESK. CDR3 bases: TGTGCCAGCAGCCAAGAAACTGAAGCTTTCTTT. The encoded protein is CASSQETEAFF.

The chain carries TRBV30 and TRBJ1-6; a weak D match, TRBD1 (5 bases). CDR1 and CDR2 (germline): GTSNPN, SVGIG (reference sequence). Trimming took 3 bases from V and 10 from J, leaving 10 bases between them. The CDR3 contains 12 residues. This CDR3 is CAWSRVESPLHF. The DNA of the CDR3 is TGTGCCTGGAGCAGGGTGGAATCACCCCTCCACTTT.

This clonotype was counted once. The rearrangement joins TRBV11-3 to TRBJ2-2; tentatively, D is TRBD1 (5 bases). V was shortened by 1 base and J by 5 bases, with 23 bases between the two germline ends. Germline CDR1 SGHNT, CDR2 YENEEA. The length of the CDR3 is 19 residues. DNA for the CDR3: TGTGCCAGCAGCTTAGGGCAGACAGCCCAAACACGGTATACCGGGGAGCTGTTTTTT. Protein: CASSLGQTAQTRYTGELFF.